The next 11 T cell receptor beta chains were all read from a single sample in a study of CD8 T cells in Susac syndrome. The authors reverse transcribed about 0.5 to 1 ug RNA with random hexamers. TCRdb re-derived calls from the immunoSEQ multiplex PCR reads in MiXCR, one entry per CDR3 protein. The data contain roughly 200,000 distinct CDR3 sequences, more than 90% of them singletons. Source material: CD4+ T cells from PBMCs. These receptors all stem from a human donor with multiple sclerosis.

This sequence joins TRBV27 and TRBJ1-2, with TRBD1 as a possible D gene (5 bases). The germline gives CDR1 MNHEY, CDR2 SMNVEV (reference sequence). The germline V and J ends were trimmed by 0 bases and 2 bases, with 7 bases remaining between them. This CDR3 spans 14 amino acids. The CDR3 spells CASSLSGVNYGYTF. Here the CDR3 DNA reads TGTGCCAGCAGTTTATCGGGGGTAAACTATGGCTACACCTTC.

The CDR3 DNA reads as TGTGCCAGCAGTCGCCGGGGACAGTGGGATTACAATGAGCAGTTCTTC. It specifies CASSRRGQWDYNEQFF. This chain uses TRBV12-3 or TRBV12-4 with TRBJ2-1; 7 bases match TRBD1. CDR3 length equals 16 residues. The V segment lost 5 bases and the J segment 4 bases; nucleotides outside the gene matches: 11.

CDR3 coding DNA: TGTGCCAGCAGCCCGACCGGGTATAGCAATCAGCCCCAGCATTTT. It specifies CASSPTGYSNQPQHF. The V and J genes are TRBV9 and TRBJ1-5; D not certain. The V and J ends lost 4 bases and 0 bases respectively, with 11 bases between them. Germline assignment: CDR1 SGDLS and CDR2 YYNGEE. This CDR3 has 15 amino acids.

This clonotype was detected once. The CDR3 region is CARPGGIKNTEAFF. The CDR3 region has the DNA TGCGCCAGGCCAGGTGGCATTAAGAACACTGAAGCTTTCTTT. The chain uses TRBV23-1 and TRBJ1-1, with unresolved D. TRBV23-1 falls under the ORF class, with uncertain function. The ends were cut back, 9 bases at V and 1 base at J, with 15 bases in the middle. This CDR3 region has 14 residues.

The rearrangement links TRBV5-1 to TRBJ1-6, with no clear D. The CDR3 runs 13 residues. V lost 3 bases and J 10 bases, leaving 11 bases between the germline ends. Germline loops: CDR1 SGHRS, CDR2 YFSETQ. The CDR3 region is CASSYKGDSPLHF. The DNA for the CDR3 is TGCGCCAGCAGCTACAAGGGTGACTCACCCCTCCACTTT.

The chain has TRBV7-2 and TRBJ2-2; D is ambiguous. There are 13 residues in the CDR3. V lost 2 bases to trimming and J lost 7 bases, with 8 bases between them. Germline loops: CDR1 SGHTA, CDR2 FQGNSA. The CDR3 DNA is TGTGCCAGCAGCTTACTGCTGCACGGGGAGCTGTTTTTT. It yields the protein CASSLLLHGELFF.

CDR3 coding DNA: TGCGCCAGCAGGGGGGAGGGGGGACTTAGGGAGACCCAGTACTTC. This sequence encodes CASRGEGGLRETQYF. The rearrangement uses TRBV4-1 and TRBJ2-5; D may be TRBD2 (7 bases). The CDR3 spans 15 residues. V gave up 6 bases and J gave up 5 bases, with 19 bases separating them. Germline V CDR1 and CDR2: MGHRA, YSYEKL.

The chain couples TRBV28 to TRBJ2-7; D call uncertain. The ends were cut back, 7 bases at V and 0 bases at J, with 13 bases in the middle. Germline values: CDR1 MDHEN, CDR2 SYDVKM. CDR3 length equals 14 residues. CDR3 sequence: CASNPVKLSYEQYF. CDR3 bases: TGTGCCAGCAACCCGGTGAAGCTCTCCTACGAGCAGTACTTC.

CDR3 DNA sequence: TGTGCCAGCAGCTCCTTGACAAGTACCGGGGAGCTGTTTTTT. Its translation is CASSSLTSTGELFF. The J gene is TRBJ2-2, the V gene TRBV7-8; D not resolved. Germline CDR1 reads SGHVS; CDR2 reads FQNEAQ. The V end lost 4 bases, the J end lost 5 bases, and 11 bases lay between the germline ends. The CDR3 spans 14 residues.

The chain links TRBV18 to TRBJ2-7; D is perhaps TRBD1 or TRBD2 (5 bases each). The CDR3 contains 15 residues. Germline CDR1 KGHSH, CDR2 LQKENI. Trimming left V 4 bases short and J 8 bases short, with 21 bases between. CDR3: CASSRLGPPAEQQYF. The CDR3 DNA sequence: TGTGCCAGCTCACGGCTGGGACCGCCGGCCGAGCAGCAGTACTTC.

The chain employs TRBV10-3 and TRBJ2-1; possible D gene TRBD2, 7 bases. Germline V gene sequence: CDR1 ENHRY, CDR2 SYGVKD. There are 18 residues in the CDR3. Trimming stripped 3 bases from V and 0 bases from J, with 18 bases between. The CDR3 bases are TGTGCCATCAGTGACTGGTCCGGGGGGCCAAGCTCCTACAATGAGCAGTTCTTC. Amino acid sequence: CAISDWSGGPSSYNEQFF.